This record concerns one TCR beta chain sequence. V lost 0 bases, J lost 4 bases, and 6 bases stayed unmatched. Germline lookup yields CDR1 SGHKS and CDR2 YYEKEE (reference sequence). This CDR3 contains 15 residues. Data came from immunoSEQ multiplex PCR; TCRdb stores just in-frame clones and leaves some out. The sample includes about 67,000 clones, 92% seen only once; the top ten take around 3%. The data were taken from a study of T cells after somatic rescue of genetic block. This sequence originates from a man aged 40-50 years. The sequencing input was peripheral blood mononuclear cells (PBMCs). J is TRBJ1-2 and V is TRBV5-5; 7 nucleotides agree with TRBD1. CDR3 in amino acids: CASSLAGGGGYGYTF. The CDR3 coding sequence is TGTGCCAGCAGCTTGGCAGGAGGGGGCGGCTATGGCTACACCTTC.